The 17 T cell receptor beta chains given below trace back to one sample, sequenced in a study of identical twins. TCRdb re-called the 5' RACE reads with MiXCR, one entry per CDR3 protein. This sample has 1.5 million to 2 million distinct CDR3 sequences, with roughly a third found just once. Sequencing was performed on cord blood. The source of these receptors is a newborn girl in good health.

This clonotype has just a few counts. The chain recombines TRBV6-2 or TRBV6-3 with TRBJ2-7; 8 bases line up with TRBD1. The V gene's germline CDR1 is MNHEY and CDR2 SVGEGT. CDR3 size: 13 residues. After removal of 10 bases from V and 4 bases from J, the junction contained 9 bases not matched to a gene. Written as DNA, the CDR3 is TGTGCCACCGACGGGACAGGACCTTACGAGCAGTACTTC. Its protein is CATDGTGPYEQYF.

Here the CDR3 reads CSARDPRTLRSNYGYTF. CDR3 in DNA: TGCAGTGCTAGAGATCCCAGGACACTACGATCTAACTATGGCTACACCTTC. The chain joins TRBV20-1 to TRBJ1-2, with a weak D call TRBD1 (5 bases). The CDR3 length is 17 residues. V was trimmed by 0 bases and J by 0 bases, leaving 17 bases between them. CDR1 and CDR2 from the germline V gene are DFQATT and SNEGSKA (reference sequence).

The rearrangement uses TRBV2 and TRBJ2-1; TRBD2 aligns across 9 bases. This CDR3 is 16 amino acids long. V gave up 1 base and J gave up 2 bases; unmatched junction bases: 3. Germline CDR1 reads SNHLY; CDR2 reads FYNNEI. The DNA of the CDR3 is TGTGCCAGCAGTGAAGAGCTAGCGGGACCCTACAATGAGCAGTTCTTC. This translates into CASSEELAGPYNEQFF.

This clonotype was seen a few times. This chain links TRBV25-1 with TRBJ2-5; possibly TRBD1 for D (6 bases). Per the germline V gene, CDR1 is MGHDK and CDR2 is SYGVNS. V was shortened by 5 bases and J by 3 bases, with 16 bases between the two germline ends. CDR3 length equals 15 residues. The CDR3 DNA reads TGTGCCAGCAGTCCCCTCCGGGACATTGAAGAGACCCAGTACTTC. Translated: CASSPLRDIEETQYF.

V and J are TRBV7-9 and TRBJ1-4, with D perhaps matching TRBD1 (5 bases). This CDR3 spans 14 amino acids. V was trimmed by 4 bases and J by 4 bases, leaving 10 bases between them. CDR1 and CDR2 from the germline V gene are SEHNR and FQNEAQ (reference sequence). The CDR3 DNA reads as TGTGCCAGCAGCTCCGGGACTGATAATGAAAAACTGTTTTTT. Translating gives CASSSGTDNEKLFF.

In its sample, this clonotype was seen once. This sequence joins TRBV5-1 and TRBJ2-2; TRBD1 matches at 8 bases. Germline CDR1 reads SGHRS; CDR2 reads YFSETQ. Unmatched junction bases numbered 4, after V lost 4 bases and J lost 5 bases. CDR3 size: 14 residues. The CDR3 DNA is TGCGCCAGCAGCCCGGACAGGGAGACCGGGGAGCTGTTTTTT. It encodes CASSPDRETGELFF.

The chain joins TRBV23-1 to TRBJ2-7; D not certain. TRBV23-1 falls under the ORF class, with uncertain function. V was clipped by 1 base and J by 4 bases, with 11 bases between them. This CDR3 region has 14 residues. CDR3 sequence: CASSQLRQAYEQYF. For the CDR3, the DNA is TGCGCCAGCAGTCAATTGAGGCAGGCTTACGAGCAGTACTTC.

Only a few counts were recorded for this clonotype. The rearrangement links TRBV29-1 to TRBJ2-7; D gene ambiguous. The V end was cut by 1 base, the J end by 2 bases, with 9 bases between. Germline CDR1 and CDR2: SQVTM and ANQGSEA. The CDR3 consists of 13 residues. Written as DNA, the CDR3 is TGCAGCGTTGAAGGCGAAGTAACCTACGAGCAGTACTTC. Protein: CSVEGEVTYEQYF.

This clonotype was counted a few times. This chain uses TRBV9 with TRBJ2-3; perhaps TRBD2 as D (5 bases). CDR3 length equals 18 residues. Deletions cut 0 bases from V and 7 bases from J, with 24 bases between. Per the germline V gene, CDR1 is SGDLS and CDR2 is YYNGEE. The CDR3: CASSVVPVFAGSSNTQYF. CDR3 DNA: TGTGCCAGCAGCGTAGTACCGGTCTTCGCGGGCTCCAGTAATACGCAGTATTTT.

The sample holds a few counts of this clonotype. This sequence joins TRBV5-6 and TRBJ2-5; TRBD1 matches 9 bases. J was trimmed by 2 bases and V by 2 bases; bases with no gene match: 7. From germline, CDR1 is SGHDT and CDR2 YYEEEE. The CDR3 covers 16 residues. The CDR3 nucleotides are TGTGCCAGCAGCTTCGACCGGGACAGGGTTCAAGAGACCCAGTACTTC. Translated: CASSFDRDRVQETQYF.

There are many counts of this clonotype. The V gene is TRBV9, the J gene TRBJ2-4; 8 bases are shared with TRBD2. The CDR3 covers 17 residues. The trim removed 3 bases at V and 0 bases at J, leaving 8 bases unmatched. Germline values: CDR1 SGDLS, CDR2 YYNGEE. The CDR3 sequence is CASSAGGDPLAKNIQYF. The CDR3 coding sequence is TGTGCCAGCAGCGCGGGAGGGGACCCTCTAGCCAAAAACATTCAGTACTTC.

This clonotype was recorded a few times. V and J are TRBV4-1 and TRBJ2-2; 9 bases are a match to TRBD1. The junction had 7 bases not matched to a gene; V was cut back by 0 bases and J by 5 bases. CDR3 size: 17 residues. Germline values: CDR1 MGHRA, CDR2 YSYEKL. As DNA, the CDR3 is TGCGCCAGCAGCCAAGAAAACAGGGGGCGCAGGACCGGGGAGCTGTTTTTT. Protein sequence: CASSQENRGRRTGELFF.

The V call is TRBV6-2 or TRBV6-3, the J call TRBJ2-3, with D perhaps matching TRBD2 (5 bases). Per germline, CDR1 MNHEY and CDR2 SVGEGT. Trimming left V 2 bases short and J 4 bases short, with 19 bases between. The CDR3 runs 17 residues. The CDR3 DNA follows: TGTGCCAGCAGTTACAATCCCTCGCTACTAGTCCCAGATACGCAGTATTTT. Its translation is CASSYNPSLLVPDTQYF.

This clonotype was detected only a few times. The chain employs TRBV14 and TRBJ2-7; no clear D. V lost 2 bases and J lost 2, with 22 bases in between. The CDR3 sequence is 18 residues long. From germline, CDR1 is SGHDN and CDR2 FVKESK. The CDR3 sequence is CASSQRPTGLPWPYEQYF. The CDR3 bases are TGTGCCAGCAGCCAACGGCCAACTGGTCTCCCTTGGCCCTACGAGCAGTACTTC.

CDR3 coding DNA: TGTGCCAGTAGTATCCCACTAGAGGGCAATGAGCAGTACTTC. Protein: CASSIPLEGNEQYF. V usage is TRBV19 and J usage is TRBJ2-7; D might be TRBD2 (5 bases). Deletions cut 3 bases from V and 7 bases from J, with 16 bases between. Germline V gene data show CDR1 as LNHDA and CDR2 as SQIVND (reference sequence). This CDR3 spans 14 amino acids. The full variable domain, with the rest looked up from reference TRBV19 and TRBJ2-7, is DGGITQSPKYLFRKEGQNVTLSCEQNLNHDAMYWYRQDPGQGLRLIYYSQIVNDFQKGDIAEGYSVSREKKESFPLTVTSAQKNPTAFYLCASSIPLEGNEQYFGPGTRLTVT.

This clonotype was picked up a small number of times. The chain uses TRBV6-1 and TRBJ1-1; TRBD1 matches at 8 bases. V shed 7 bases, J shed 1 base, and the junction held 11 bases outside the gene matches. Germline loops: CDR1 MNHNS, CDR2 SASEGT. The CDR3 consists of 16 residues. The CDR3 here is CASNWDRLIGNTEAFF. CDR3 sequence (DNA): TGTGCCAGCAACTGGGACAGGTTAATCGGGAACACTGAAGCTTTCTTT.

This clonotype showed up just a few times. This chain links TRBV10-3 with TRBJ1-2; possible D gene TRBD1, 5 bases. Germline CDR1 reads ENHRY; CDR2 reads SYGVKD. This CDR3 contains 17 residues. V lost 4 bases and J lost 1, with 19 bases in between. The CDR3 DNA is TGTGCCATCAGTGGGGCCAGGATGAGGGGTTTTAACTATGGCTACACCTTC. It yields the protein CAISGARMRGFNYGYTF.